This T cell receptor beta chain was identified in a study of identifying expanded T cells in peripheral blood. Study results and caveats: Technical replicates showed around 1.3 changed clones; two weeks about 16.4; four weeks 19.

TCRdb's copy holds only in-frame clones and misses some; the assay was immunoSEQ multiplex PCR. The sample includes roughly 130,000 clones, about 86% of them seen just once. Collection occurred without any documented infections or immune events in donors. A word on this clone: The antigen is not known.

This TCR was sampled from a person aged 18 to 75 in good health. Material for sequencing was blood.

The CDR3 region has the DNA TGTGCCAGCAGCTTACCGTACCAGGGAAACACTGAAGCTTTCTTT. Encoded protein: CASSLPYQGNTEAFF. The chain couples TRBV7-9 to TRBJ1-1, with a tentative D call TRBD1 (5 bases). Trimming left V 2 bases short and J 2 bases short, with 12 bases between. CDR1 and CDR2 (germline): SEHNR, FQNEAQ (reference sequence). CDR3 length equals 15 residues.